The T cell receptor beta chain under discussion was sequenced for a study of cytomegalovirus exposure and HLA in healthy donors. Study as a whole: The 95 to 150 validation repertoires were produced on the same platform as the roughly 670 repertoires of the first cohort. This was reported in a later analysis. Broader study findings: A classifier reportedly called cytomegalovirus status with high sensitivity and specificity. Some public TCRs appeared in many individuals, while most sequences were rare.

The V gene lost 1 base and the J gene lost 4 bases, with 7 bases spanning the gap. The CDR3 sequence is 13 residues long. Germline CDR1 SNHLY, CDR2 FYNNEI. Donors came from a validation cohort of 95 to 150 subjects, distinct from the first 666-subject cohort. Worth noting for this clone: Its antigen is unidentified.

Clones were read by immunoSEQ multiplex PCR, and TCRdb kept only the in-frame ones, dropping some. The table records under 250,000 clones, about 90% of them present only once. Material: PBMCs. The genes are TRBV2 and TRBJ1-1; D is ambiguous. The receptor's source is a man aged 18 to 35 in good health and CMV-seropositive. CDR3 residues: CASSEVWGTEAFF. The CDR3 DNA reads TGTGCCAGCAGTGAAGTTTGGGGCACTGAAGCTTTCTTT.